These 21 T cell receptor beta chains share one sample of origin, sequenced in a study of blood T cells in healthy people across ages. Primed by a sample-barcoded 5' primer and a J-beta primer mix, a second PCR proceeded for about 6 to 11 cycles. MiXCR was run by TCRdb on the 5' RACE reads, yielding one entry per CDR3 protein. The sample records some 800,000 distinct CDR3 sequences, around 25% being singletons. These data were likewise used in another study, on T cells of mothers and their children.

The sample was blood. Every receptor here comes from a boy younger than 18 in good health.

The chain is built from TRBV9 and TRBJ2-5; 8 nucleotides line up with TRBD2. TRBJ2-7 matches the DNA end more closely, so the J call is doubtful. In germline, CDR1 is SGDLS, CDR2 YYNGEE. The CDR3 contains 17 residues. The CDR3, as DNA: TGTGCCAGCAGCGTAGGAGGGGGGGGACTAGGGATCTACGAGCAGTACTTC. The encoded protein is CASSVGGGGLGIYEQYF.

The chain uses TRBV11-2 and TRBJ2-5; D is unresolved. The tail of the sequence fits TRBJ2-7 better, so the J call may be wrong. Germline assignment: CDR1 SGHAT and CDR2 FQNNGV. This CDR3 has 17 amino acids. The CDR3: CASSLGQYGEPSYEQYF. CDR3 nucleotide sequence: TGTGCCAGCAGCTTAGGTCAGTACGGCGAGCCCTCCTACGAGCAGTACTTC.

This clonotype appeared a few times. The rearrangement joins TRBV7-2 to TRBJ2-7; maybe TRBD1 (6 bases). CDR3 size: 14 residues. Germline V gene data show CDR1 as SGHTA and CDR2 as FQGNSA. Trimming took 1 base from V and 6 from J, leaving 13 bases between them. In nucleotides, the CDR3 is TGTGCCAGCAGCTTAGGGGGCACAGGGATCGAGCAGTACTTC. Its protein product is CASSLGGTGIEQYF.

In its sample, this clonotype was seen a few times. The CDR3 reads CASSLVQGSEKLFF. The CDR3 bases are TGCGCCAGCAGCTTGGTACAGGGATCAGAAAAACTGTTTTTT. The chain combines TRBV5-1 with TRBJ1-4, with D possibly matching TRBD1 (6 bases). The CDR3 is made up of 14 amino acids. The V end was cut by 0 bases, the J end by 8 bases, with 11 bases between. Germline values: CDR1 SGHRS, CDR2 YFSETQ.

This rearrangement joins TRBV20-1 to TRBJ1-4; D not resolved. The CDR3 has 12 amino acids. CDR1 is DFQATT, CDR2 SNEGSKA, per germline (reference sequence). Trimming removed 6 bases at V and 6 bases at J, with 11 bases between. CDR3 in DNA: TGCAGTGCACCTAGACGGGATGAAAAACTGTTTTTT. This sequence encodes CSAPRRDEKLFF.

V and J are TRBV27 and TRBJ2-5, with 7 bases that match TRBD1. Germline CDR1 reads MNHEY; CDR2 reads SMNVEV (reference sequence). This CDR3 has 13 amino acids. The ends lost 6 bases at V and 3 bases at J; junction bases unmatched: 4. The DNA of the CDR3 is TGTGCCAGCAGGGGACAGAGTAAAGAGACCCAGTACTTC. Its protein is CASRGQSKETQYF.

The gene calls are TRBV7-3 and TRBJ1-1, with D maybe TRBD1 (5 bases). Trimming took off 2 bases at V and 4 bases at J, with 11 bases between the two ends. CDR3 length: 14 residues. CDR1 is SGHTA and CDR2 is FQGTGA in the germline V gene. This CDR3 is CASSLSGGITEAFF. CDR3 DNA sequence: TGTGCCAGCAGCTTATCCGGGGGTATCACTGAAGCTTTCTTT.

The chain couples TRBV29-1 to TRBJ2-3; no clear D. This CDR3 spans 10 amino acids. In germline, CDR1 is SQVTM, CDR2 ANQGSEA. The V end was cut by 6 bases, the J end by 6 bases, with 7 bases between. This CDR3 is CSVLHDTQYF. CDR3 nucleotide sequence: TGCAGCGTACTCCACGATACGCAGTATTTT.

The V call is TRBV20-1, the J call TRBJ2-3; TRBD2 aligns across 9 bases. This CDR3 is 15 amino acids long. J lost 6 bases, V lost 6 bases, and 13 bases had no gene match. The germline gives CDR1 DFQATT, CDR2 SNEGSKA (reference sequence). Written as DNA, the CDR3 is TGCAGTGCCCGAAGTGTAGCGGGAGTTGGCGATACGCAGTATTTT. Translated, it gives CSARSVAGVGDTQYF.

This clonotype showed up just a few times. Germline is not matched at one junction end, which may reflect a read error. The genes are TRBV5-4 and TRBJ2-7; D is unresolved. Germline CDR1 reads SGHNT; CDR2 reads YYREEE (reference sequence). The CDR3 contains 12 residues. CDR3 bases: TGTGCCAACAGCTTAATTGCGAGCGAGCAGTACTTC. It is translated as CANSLIASEQYF.

This clonotype was counted many times. The V call is TRBV5-1, the J call TRBJ2-5; TRBD2 aligns across 10 bases. CDR3 length: 16 amino acids. Per the germline V gene, CDR1 is SGHRS and CDR2 is YFSETQ. V shed 4 bases, J shed 0 bases, and the junction held 6 bases outside the gene matches. CDR3 sequence (DNA): TGCGCCAGCAGCCCCCGGACTAGCGGTTACCAAGAGACCCAGTACTTC. Translation gives CASSPRTSGYQETQYF. Drawing the rest from reference TRBV5-1 and TRBJ2-5, the complete variable domain is KAGVTQTPRYLIKTRGQQVTLSCSPISGHRSVSWYQQTPGQGLQFLFEYFSETQRNKGNFPGRFSGRQFSNSRSEMNVSTLELGDSALYLCASSPRTSGYQETQYFGPGTRLLVL.

The CDR3 DNA is TGTGCCAGCAGCTTATCCCTGGGAGGGGTGGTCTCTGAAGCTTTCTTT. Residues: CASSLSLGGVVSEAFF. This sequence joins TRBV11-2 and TRBJ1-1; D possibly corresponds to TRBD1 (5 bases). Germline-derived CDR1 and CDR2 are SGHAT and FQNNGV. The CDR3 is 16 residues long. Trimming took 2 bases from V and 6 from J, leaving 19 bases between them.

This sequence joins TRBV20-1 and TRBJ2-1; 11 nucleotides align to TRBD2. J was trimmed by 9 bases and V by 0 bases; bases with no gene match: 4. This CDR3 comprises 14 residues. Germline lookup yields CDR1 DFQATT and CDR2 SNEGSKA (reference sequence). The CDR3: CSARDNLAGGEQFF. The CDR3 coding sequence is TGCAGTGCTAGAGATAACCTAGCGGGAGGTGAGCAGTTCTTC.

The CDR3 loop is CAIRELAEYNEQFF. CDR3 DNA: TGTGCCATCAGGGAACTAGCGGAATACAATGAGCAGTTCTTC. This chain uses TRBV10-3 with TRBJ2-1; 8 bases agree with TRBD2. The V gene's germline CDR1 is ENHRY and CDR2 SYGVKD. Trimming cost V 6 bases and J 4 bases; bases outside gene matches: 5. CDR3 length: 14 amino acids.

This sequence joins TRBV19 and TRBJ1-5, with a weak D call TRBD1 (6 bases). CDR3 size: 16 residues. Germline V gene lookup returns CDR1 LNHDA and CDR2 SQIVND (reference sequence). Trimming cost V 8 bases and J 2 bases, with 19 bases left between them. CDR3 sequence: CASQPKQGRGNQPQHF. CDR3 bases: TGTGCCAGTCAGCCCAAACAGGGACGAGGCAATCAGCCCCAGCATTTT. Combining the CDR3 with reference TRBV19 and TRBJ1-5 gives the whole variable domain DGGITQSPKYLFRKEGQNVTLSCEQNLNHDAMYWYRQDPGQGLRLIYYSQIVNDFQKGDIAEGYSVSREKKESFPLTVTSAQKNPTAFYLCASQPKQGRGNQPQHFGDGTRLSIL.

This chain joins TRBV29-1 and TRBJ2-1; TRBD1 matches 11 bases. The J segment lost 0 bases and the V segment lost 6 bases, leaving 13 bases of the junction unmatched. This CDR3 has 18 amino acids. Germline CDR1 SQVTM, CDR2 ANQGSEA. The CDR3 coding sequence is TGCAGCGTAACCGGGACAGGGGGTATCACGGGCTCCTACAATGAGCAGTTCTTC. Residues: CSVTGTGGITGSYNEQFF.

V usage is TRBV5-1 and J usage is TRBJ1-4, with D possibly TRBD1 on 5 matching bases. The CDR3 totals 15 residues. V was cut by 0 bases and J by 3 bases, with 9 bases left in between. Germline CDR1 SGHRS, CDR2 YFSETQ. The CDR3 DNA follows: TGCGCCAGCAGCTTGGAAGGGACGGCTAATGAAAAACTGTTTTTT. Translating gives CASSLEGTANEKLFF.

The J gene is TRBJ1-4, the V gene TRBV5-1, with D tentatively TRBD1 (5 bases). The CDR3 loop spans 16 amino acids. Germline CDR1 reads SGHRS; CDR2 reads YFSETQ. The V gene lost 4 bases and the J gene lost 6 bases, with 19 bases spanning the gap. Here the CDR3 DNA reads TGCGCCAGCAGCCCCGGTGGTCAGGGATGGCATGAAAAACTGTTTTTT. Translation gives CASSPGGQGWHEKLFF.

The chain joins TRBV9 to TRBJ2-5, with D tentatively TRBD1 or TRBD2 (5 bases each). V lost 0 bases and J 4 bases, leaving 19 bases between the germline ends. This CDR3 comprises 17 residues. The germline V gene encodes CDR1 SGDLS and CDR2 YYNGEE. As DNA, the CDR3 is TGTGCCAGCAGCGTAGGGGAGAATACGAGGGGCCGAGAGACCCAGTACTTC. Its translation: CASSVGENTRGRETQYF.

This clonotype was seen only a few times. This chain connects TRBV6-5 to TRBJ2-5; D is uncertain. The J call could be wrong; TRBJ2-1 is a better fit for the DNA end. The CDR3 has 15 residues. CDR1 and CDR2 from the germline V gene are MNHEY and SVGAGI. The CDR3 bases are TGTGCCAGCAGCCCCCGGGTATCCCCATACAATGAGCAGTTCTTC. Its protein is CASSPRVSPYNEQFF.

DNA for the CDR3: TGTGCCAGCTCACCACCGGGACAGGGTGTCATTCAGTACTTC. Residues: CASSPPGQGVIQYF. This chain joins TRBV18 and TRBJ2-4; 9 nucleotides align to TRBD1. The CDR3 sequence is 14 residues long. Germline values: CDR1 KGHSH, CDR2 LQKENI. Trimming cost V 0 bases and J 9 bases; bases outside gene matches: 3.